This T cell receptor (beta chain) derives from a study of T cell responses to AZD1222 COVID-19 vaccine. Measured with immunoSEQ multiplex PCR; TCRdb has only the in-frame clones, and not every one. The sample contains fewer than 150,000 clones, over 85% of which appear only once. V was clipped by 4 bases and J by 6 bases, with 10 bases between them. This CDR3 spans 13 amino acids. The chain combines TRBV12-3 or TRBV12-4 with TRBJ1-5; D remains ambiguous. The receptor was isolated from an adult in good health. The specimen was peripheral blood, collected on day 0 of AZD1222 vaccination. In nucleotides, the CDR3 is TGTGCCAGCAGTTCCCCGAGCGGTCAGCCCCAGCATTTT. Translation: CASSSPSGQPQHF.